Ten or more counts support the clone carrying this T cell receptor (beta chain). CDR1 is SEHNR, CDR2 FQNEAQ, per germline (reference sequence). CDR3 size: 15 residues. The V gene lost 5 bases and the J gene lost 0 bases, with 11 bases spanning the gap. The sample originates from a study of T cells in Graves' hyperthyroidism and ophthalmopathy. What was amplified from RNA transcripts were TCR beta CDR3 regions. During a first-round RT-PCR of the TCR CDR3, the HTBI primer set was used. TCRdb reprocessed the multiplex PCR reads with MiXCR, giving one entry per CDR3 protein. In the table there are around 280,000 distinct CDR3 sequences, roughly 15% of which are singletons.

The chain is built from TRBV7-9 and TRBJ1-3; TRBD1 might be the D (5 bases). The sequence came from a woman aged 40 to 55 with Graves' hyperthyroidism. Material for sequencing was blood. The CDR3 nucleotides read TGTGCCAGCAGCCACGACGGGGGCTCTGGAAACACCATATATTTT. Its protein product is CASSHDGGSGNTIYF.